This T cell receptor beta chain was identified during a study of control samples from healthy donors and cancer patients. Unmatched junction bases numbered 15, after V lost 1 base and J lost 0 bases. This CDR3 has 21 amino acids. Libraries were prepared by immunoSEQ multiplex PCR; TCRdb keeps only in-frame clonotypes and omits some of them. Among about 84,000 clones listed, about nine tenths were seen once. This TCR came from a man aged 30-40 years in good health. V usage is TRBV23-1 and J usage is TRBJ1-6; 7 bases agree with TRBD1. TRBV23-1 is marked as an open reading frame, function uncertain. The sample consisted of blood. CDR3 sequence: CASSQWYRGPGWSSYNSPLHF. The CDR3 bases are TGCGCCAGCAGTCAATGGTACAGGGGCCCGGGATGGAGCTCCTATAATTCACCCCTCCACTTT.